Given below is one TCR beta chain in context. Its antigen is unidentified. TCRdb's copy holds only in-frame clones and misses some; the assay was immunoSEQ multiplex PCR. The sample lists some 2,500,000 clones; approximately 93% were seen once. The CDR3 sequence is 17 residues long. Germline CDR1 and CDR2: SGHNT and YYREEE (reference sequence). V was pared by 5 bases and J by 0 bases, with 12 bases of the junction left unmatched. The data are from a study of shared clonotypes between healthy human individuals. Study-wide points: When naive CD4 clonotypes were compared across a handful of donors, approximately 4.9% were shared. Among the subsets, naive ones generally showed larger estimated richness than memory ones.

Sequencing was done on a sample of naive CD4+ T cells from PBMCs. Stated subset: CD45RA+ positively selected. The receptor's source is a man younger than 30 in good health. Some clones in this sample may be carry-over from other donors' samples. The chain is built from TRBV5-4 and TRBJ2-7, with TRBD2 matching 9 bases. CDR3 DNA sequence: TGTGCCAGCAGGCCCAGACTAGCGGACAGTGGCTCCTACGAGCAGTACTTC. This sequence encodes CASRPRLADSGSYEQYF.